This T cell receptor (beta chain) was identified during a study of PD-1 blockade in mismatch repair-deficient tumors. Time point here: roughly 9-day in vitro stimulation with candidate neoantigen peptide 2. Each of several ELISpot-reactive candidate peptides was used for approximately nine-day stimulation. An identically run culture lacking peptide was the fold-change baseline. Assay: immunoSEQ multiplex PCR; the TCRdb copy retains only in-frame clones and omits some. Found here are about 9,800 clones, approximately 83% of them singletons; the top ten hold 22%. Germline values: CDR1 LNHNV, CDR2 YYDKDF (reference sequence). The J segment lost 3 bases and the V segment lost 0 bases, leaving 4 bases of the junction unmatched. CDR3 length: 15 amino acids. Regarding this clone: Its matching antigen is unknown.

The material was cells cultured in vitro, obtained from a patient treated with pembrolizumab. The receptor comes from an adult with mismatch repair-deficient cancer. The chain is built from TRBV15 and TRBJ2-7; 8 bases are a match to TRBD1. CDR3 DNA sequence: TGTGCCACCAGCAGAGATTCTGGACAGGGCTACGAGCAGTACTTC. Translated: CATSRDSGQGYEQYF. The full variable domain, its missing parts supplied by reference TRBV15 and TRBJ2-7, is DAMVIQNPRYQVTQFGKPVTLSCSQTLNHNVMYWYQQKSSQAPKLLFHYYDKDFNNEADTPDNFQSRRPNTSFCFLDIRSPGLGDTAMYLCATSRDSGQGYEQYFGPGTRLTVT.